This paragraph reports one T cell receptor (beta chain). Measured with immunoSEQ multiplex PCR; TCRdb has only the in-frame clones, and not every one. The sample shows under 65,000 clones, approximately 90% of them seen only once. The sample is drawn from a study of control samples from healthy donors and cancer patients. The source material was PBMCs. The TCR originated in a man aged 25 to 40 with colorectal cancer.

The CDR3 reads CASKGQPYGYTF. The CDR3, as DNA: TGTGCCAGCAAGGGACAGCCCTATGGCTACACCTTC. This sequence joins TRBV11-1 and TRBJ1-2; 7 bases line up with TRBD1. The V gene end was trimmed by 7 bases and the J gene end by 4 bases; junction bases not matched to a gene: 3. This CDR3 spans 12 amino acids. Germline loops: CDR1 SGHAT, CDR2 FQDESV (reference sequence).